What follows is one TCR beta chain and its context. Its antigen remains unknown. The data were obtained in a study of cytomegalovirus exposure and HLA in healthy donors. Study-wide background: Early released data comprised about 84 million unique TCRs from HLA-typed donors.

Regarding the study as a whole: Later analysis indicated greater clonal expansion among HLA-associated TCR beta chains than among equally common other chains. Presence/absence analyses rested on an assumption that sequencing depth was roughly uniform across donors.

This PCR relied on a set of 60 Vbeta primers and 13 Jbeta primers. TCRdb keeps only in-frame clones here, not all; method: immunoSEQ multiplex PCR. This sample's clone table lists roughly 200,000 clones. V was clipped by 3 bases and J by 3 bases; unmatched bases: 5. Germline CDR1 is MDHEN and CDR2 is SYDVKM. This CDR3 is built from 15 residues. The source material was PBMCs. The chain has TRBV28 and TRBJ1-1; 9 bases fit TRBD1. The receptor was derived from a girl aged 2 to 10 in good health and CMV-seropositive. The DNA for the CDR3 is TGTGCCAGCAGTTTCTGGGACAGGGTCCACACTGAAGCTTTCTTT. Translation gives CASSFWDRVHTEAFF.